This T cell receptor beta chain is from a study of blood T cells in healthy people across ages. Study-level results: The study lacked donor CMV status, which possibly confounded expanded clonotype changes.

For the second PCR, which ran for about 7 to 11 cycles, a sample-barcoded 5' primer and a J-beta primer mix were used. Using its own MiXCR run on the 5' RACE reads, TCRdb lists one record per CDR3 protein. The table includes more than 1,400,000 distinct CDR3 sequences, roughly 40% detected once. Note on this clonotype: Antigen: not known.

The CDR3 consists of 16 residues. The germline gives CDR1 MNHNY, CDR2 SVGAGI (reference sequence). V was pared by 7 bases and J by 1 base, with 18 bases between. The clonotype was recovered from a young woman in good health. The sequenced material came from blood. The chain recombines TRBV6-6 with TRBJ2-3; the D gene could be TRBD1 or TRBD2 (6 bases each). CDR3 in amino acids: CASTDVRRGGTDTQYF. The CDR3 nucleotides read TGTGCCAGCACCGACGTGCGGAGGGGGGGCACAGATACGCAGTATTTT.